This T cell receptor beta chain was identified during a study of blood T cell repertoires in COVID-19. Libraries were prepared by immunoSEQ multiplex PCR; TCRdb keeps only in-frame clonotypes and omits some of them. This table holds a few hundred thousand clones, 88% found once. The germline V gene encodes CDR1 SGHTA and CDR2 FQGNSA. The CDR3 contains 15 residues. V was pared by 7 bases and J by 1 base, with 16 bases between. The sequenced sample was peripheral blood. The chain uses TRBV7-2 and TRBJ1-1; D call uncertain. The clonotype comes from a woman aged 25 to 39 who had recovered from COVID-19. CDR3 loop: CASTLISPGNTEAFF. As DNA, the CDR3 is TGTGCCAGCACCCTCATTTCCCCAGGGAACACTGAAGCTTTCTTT.